These 26 T cell receptor beta chains share one sample of origin, sequenced in a study of blood T cell repertoires in COVID-19. Some clones are missing from TCRdb's copy, which holds only in-frame ones; the method was immunoSEQ multiplex PCR. The profile shows about 320,000 clones, roughly 85% of them singletons. The sequenced sample consisted of peripheral blood. These receptors all stem from a human donor in a cohort sampled during active COVID-19.

This clone was counted between two and nine times. CDR3 bases: TGTGCCAGTTTACAGGGGGCGCGGGGAGAAGCTTTCTTT. This gives the protein CASLQGARGEAFF. V gene TRBV19 combines with J gene TRBJ1-1, with 9 positions matching TRBD1. Germline loops: CDR1 LNHDA, CDR2 SQIVND (reference sequence). The length of the CDR3 is 13 residues. Germline trimming cut 8 bases from V and 8 bases from J; bases unmatched to any gene: 9.

V usage is TRBV14 and J usage is TRBJ1-4, with D uncertain. V lost 1 base to trimming and J lost 3 bases, with 9 bases between them. Germline V gives CDR1 SGHDN, CDR2 FVKESK. The CDR3 consists of 15 residues. This chain's CDR3 is CASSQAGRANEKLFF. The CDR3 DNA sequence: TGTGCCAGCAGCCAAGCGGGGAGGGCTAATGAAAAACTGTTTTTT.

V usage is TRBV20-1 and J usage is TRBJ2-5, with D maybe TRBD2 (6 bases). The CDR3 runs 10 residues. Between the trimmed V and J ends, which lost 4 bases and 9 bases, there was a span of 9 bases. Germline values: CDR1 DFQATT, CDR2 SNEGSKA (reference sequence). CDR3: CSATGEAQYF. The CDR3, as DNA: TGCAGTGCTACCGGGGAGGCCCAGTACTTC.

This clone has a single count. This chain joins TRBV19 and TRBJ1-1; 8 nucleotides match TRBD1. This CDR3 region has 13 residues. Losses at the gene ends were 9 bases for V and 0 bases for J; bases not matched to a gene: 3. Per the germline V gene, CDR1 is LNHDA and CDR2 is SQIVND (reference sequence). The CDR3: CARPQGVNTEAFF. DNA for the CDR3: TGTGCCAGGCCACAGGGGGTGAACACTGAAGCTTTCTTT. The whole variable domain, filled in from reference TRBV19 and TRBJ1-1, reads DGGITQSPKYLFRKEGQNVTLSCEQNLNHDAMYWYRQDPGQGLRLIYYSQIVNDFQKGDIAEGYSVSREKKESFPLTVTSAQKNPTAFYLCARPQGVNTEAFFGQGTRLTVV.

This clone was counted only a few times. The V and J genes are TRBV3-1 (or the pseudogene TRBV3-2) and TRBJ2-3; 7 nucleotides match TRBD1. This CDR3 has 16 amino acids. V gave up 4 bases and J gave up 0 bases; unmatched junction bases: 7. Germline loops: CDR1 LGHDT, CDR2 YNNKEL (reference sequence). CDR3: CASSPRGRKSTDTQYF. The CDR3 DNA sequence: TGTGCCAGCAGCCCTAGGGGGCGTAAAAGCACAGATACGCAGTATTTT.

The chain uses TRBV3-1 (or the pseudogene TRBV3-2) and TRBJ2-5, with D possibly matching TRBD2 (6 bases). Germline values: CDR1 LGHDT, CDR2 YNNKEL (reference sequence). The CDR3 spans 16 residues. Trimming cost V 0 bases and J 3 bases, with 14 bases left between them. CDR3 in amino acids: CASSQERAAGKETQYF. The DNA for the CDR3 is TGTGCCAGCAGCCAAGAGCGCGCAGCGGGTAAAGAGACCCAGTACTTC.

The chain links TRBV5-1 to TRBJ1-1; 7 bases fit TRBD1. The CDR3 consists of 17 residues. J was trimmed by 4 bases and V by 5 bases; bases with no gene match: 17. Germline CDR1 SGHRS, CDR2 YFSETQ. The CDR3 sequence: CASRRVGGGVWPTEAFF. The CDR3 coding sequence is TGCGCCAGCAGGAGGGTTGGAGGGGGCGTCTGGCCCACTGAAGCTTTCTTT. The full variable domain, in which reference TRBV5-1 and TRBJ1-1 provide the parts outside the CDR3, is KAGVTQTPRYLIKTRGQQVTLSCSPISGHRSVSWYQQTPGQGLQFLFEYFSETQRNKGNFPGRFSGRQFSNSRSEMNVSTLELGDSALYLCASRRVGGGVWPTEAFFGQGTRLTVV.

The chain combines TRBV7-6 with TRBJ1-2; 9 nucleotides agree with TRBD1. Germline V CDR1 and CDR2: SGHVS, FNYEAQ. The CDR3 covers 15 residues. J lost 2 bases, V lost 5 bases, and 6 bases had no gene match. The CDR3 bases are TGTGCCAGCAGCCCAGGGGACAGGGCAAACTATGGCTACACCTTC. This gives the protein CASSPGDRANYGYTF. The entire variable domain, with the rest obtained from reference TRBV7-6 and TRBJ1-2, is as follows: GAGVSQSPRYKVTKRGQDVALRCDPISGHVSLYWYRQALGQGPEFLTYFNYEAQQDKSGLPNDRFSAERPEGSISTLTIQRTEQRDSAMYRCASSPGDRANYGYTFGSGTRLTVV.

This clone was observed once. This chain links TRBV19 with TRBJ1-1; possible D gene TRBD1, 5 bases. The CDR3 spans 16 residues. The germline V gene has CDR1 LNHDA and CDR2 SQIVND (reference sequence). Trimming stripped 2 bases from V and 2 bases from J, with 15 bases between. DNA of the CDR3: TGTGCCAGTAGTATAAGCTCGAGACAGATAAACACTGAAGCTTTCTTT. This sequence encodes CASSISSRQINTEAFF.

The chain carries TRBV5-1 and TRBJ2-5; TRBD2 matches at 14 bases. Germline CDR1 is SGHRS and CDR2 is YFSETQ. Trimming cost V 4 bases and J 4 bases; bases outside gene matches: 9. The CDR3 runs to 17 residues. The DNA for the CDR3 is TGCGCCAGCAGCACCGGACTAGCGGGGGGTCGGGGAGAGACCCAGTACTTC. It codes for CASSTGLAGGRGETQYF.

The chain joins TRBV24-1 to TRBJ2-3; 12 bases line up with TRBD2. The V segment lost 4 bases and the J segment 0 bases; nucleotides outside the gene matches: 7. The germline gives CDR1 KGHDR, CDR2 SFDVKD. The CDR3 is 18 residues long. CDR3 in DNA: TGTGCCACCAGTGACCAGGGACTAGCGGGCGCTAGCACAGATACGCAGTATTTT. Protein: CATSDQGLAGASTDTQYF.

The chain links TRBV7-9 to TRBJ1-3; 7 bases line up with TRBD1. Germline V gives CDR1 SEHNR, CDR2 FQNEAQ (reference sequence). V trimming: 5 bases; J trimming: 4 bases; junction bases outside the gene matches: 11. The CDR3 consists of 16 residues. The CDR3 sequence: CASSAGQVRSGNTIYF. CDR3 nucleotide sequence: TGTGCCAGCAGCGCCGGACAGGTGCGGTCCGGAAACACCATATATTTT.

The chain has TRBV7-9 and TRBJ1-1; no firm D call. CDR3 length equals 14 residues. Germline loops: CDR1 SEHNR, CDR2 FQNEAQ (reference sequence). The V end lost 2 bases, the J end lost 4 bases, and 11 bases lay between the germline ends. The CDR3 DNA reads as TGTGCCAGCAGCTTACGGCGGTCGAGCACTGAAGCTTTCTTT. Translation gives CASSLRRSSTEAFF.

The rearrangement joins TRBV6-5 to TRBJ2-3; 8 bases align to TRBD2. J was trimmed by 10 bases and V by 6 bases; bases with no gene match: 15. Germline V gene data show CDR1 as MNHEY and CDR2 as SVGAGI. The CDR3 extends over 15 amino acids. Here the CDR3 reads CASSITLGTSVAQYF. The CDR3 coding sequence is TGTGCCAGCAGCATTACTCTTGGGACTAGTGTAGCGCAGTATTTT.

The DNA for the CDR3 is TGTGCCAGTAGTATTTGGACAGGGCGGACCGGGGAGCTGTTTTTT. This codes for CASSIWTGRTGELFF. The genes are TRBV19 and TRBJ2-2; 8 positions agree with TRBD1. The CDR3 is 15 residues long. The V segment lost 3 bases and the J segment 5 bases; nucleotides outside the gene matches: 5. Germline CDR1 reads LNHDA; CDR2 reads SQIVND (reference sequence).

V gene TRBV18 combines with J gene TRBJ2-2; D gene ambiguous. Germline CDR1 KGHSH, CDR2 LQKENI. Trimming removed 3 bases at V and 9 bases at J, with 8 bases between. CDR3 size: 12 residues. The CDR3 spells CASSPPSRELFF. In DNA, the CDR3 is TGTGCCAGCTCACCCCCGAGCCGGGAGCTGTTTTTT.

The chain links TRBV7-9 to TRBJ2-2; possibly TRBD1 for D (5 bases). The CDR3 has 16 residues. CDR1 is SEHNR, CDR2 FQNEAQ, per germline (reference sequence). Trimming shortened V by 2 bases and J by 2 bases, and 12 bases separated the two germline ends. CDR3 region: CASSLSSQGNTGELFF. The CDR3, as DNA: TGTGCCAGCAGCTTAAGCAGCCAGGGAAACACCGGGGAGCTGTTTTTT.

The chain is built from TRBV5-1 and TRBJ2-1, with 8 nucleotides matching TRBD1. Germline V gene data show CDR1 as SGHRS and CDR2 as YFSETQ. V was pared by 1 base and J by 5 bases, with 8 bases of the junction left unmatched. CDR3 length: 16 residues. CDR3 DNA: TGCGCCAGCAGCTTGTATGCAGGGGGCGAGAACAATGAGCAGTTCTTC. Amino acids: CASSLYAGGENNEQFF.

The V call is TRBV27, the J call TRBJ1-1; 9 nucleotides agree with TRBD1. The CDR3 sequence is 16 residues long. Germline lookup yields CDR1 MNHEY and CDR2 SMNVEV (reference sequence). V was clipped by 3 bases and J by 0 bases; unmatched bases: 5. The CDR3 DNA sequence: TGTGCCAGCAGTTTTGGGACAGGGCGGGTGAACACTGAAGCTTTCTTT. Its protein is CASSFGTGRVNTEAFF.

The chain combines TRBV18 with TRBJ2-7, with a weak D call TRBD1 (5 bases). The CDR3 has 13 residues. V was cut by 3 bases and J by 6 bases, with 12 bases left in between. The germline CDR1 and CDR2 sequences are KGHSH and LQKENI. CDR3 region: CASSPAGQAEQYF. The CDR3 DNA follows: TGTGCCAGCTCACCGGCAGGGCAGGCCGAGCAGTACTTC.

The chain recombines TRBV6-6 with TRBJ1-2, with 11 bases aligning to TRBD1. The trim removed 7 bases at V and 3 bases at J, leaving 10 bases unmatched. Germline V lookup: CDR1 MNHNY, CDR2 SVGAGI (reference sequence). The CDR3 totals 16 residues. DNA for the CDR3: TGTGCCAGCACTCGGACAGGGGGCGCGTCTCACTATGGCTACACCTTC. Residues: CASTRTGGASHYGYTF.

This clone has only one observation. The chain joins TRBV12-5 to TRBJ1-1; D is undetermined. From germline, CDR1 is LGHNT and CDR2 FRNRAP. The length of the CDR3 is 16 residues. V lost 0 bases and J 3 bases, leaving 14 bases between the germline ends. As DNA, the CDR3 is TGTGCTAGTGGTTTGGTACTAAGTAGGGAGGACACTGAAGCTTTCTTT. Residues: CASGLVLSREDTEAFF.

Only one count was recorded for this clone. The genes are TRBV24-1 and TRBJ2-1; 7 bases are shared with TRBD1. J lost 9 bases, V lost 5 bases, and 15 bases had no gene match. Germline CDR1 and CDR2: KGHDR and SFDVKD. CDR3 length: 16 residues. CDR3 sequence (DNA): TGTGCCACCAGTGTGGGGTGGGGACAGTCTAATGGTGAGCAGTTCTTC. Protein: CATSVGWGQSNGEQFF.

This CDR3 is CASSLSPTGTGNTIYF. In DNA form, the CDR3 reads TGTGCCAGCAGCTTATCTCCCACAGGGACTGGAAACACCATATATTTT. The chain couples TRBV7-9 to TRBJ1-3, with D perhaps TRBD1 (6 bases). The V end lost 2 bases, the J end lost 2 bases, and 13 bases lay between the germline ends. The CDR3 has 16 residues. Germline CDR1 reads SEHNR; CDR2 reads FQNEAQ (reference sequence).

The V gene is TRBV7-2, the J gene TRBJ1-2, with D hard to call. Germline V gene lookup returns CDR1 SGHTA and CDR2 FQGNSA. Trimming shortened V by 1 base and J by 7 bases, and 7 bases separated the two germline ends. CDR3 length: 12 amino acids. The CDR3 is CASSLGSGGYTF. CDR3 bases: TGTGCCAGCAGCTTAGGGTCGGGTGGCTACACCTTC. The variable domain in full, with the rest retrieved from reference TRBV7-2 and TRBJ1-2, is GAGVSQSPSNKVTEKGKDVELRCDPISGHTALYWYRQSLGQGLEFLIYFQGNSAPDKSGLPSDRFSAERTGGSVSTLTIQRTQQEDSAVYLCASSLGSGGYTFGSGTRLTVV.

The chain uses TRBV6-1 and TRBJ1-5, with a weak D call TRBD1 (5 bases). The CDR3 consists of 13 residues. Trimming took off 3 bases at V and 6 bases at J, with 9 bases between the two ends. Germline V gene data show CDR1 as MNHNS and CDR2 as SASEGT. CDR3 loop: CASSDSGLQPQHF. In DNA, the CDR3 is TGTGCCAGCAGTGATTCAGGGCTTCAGCCCCAGCATTTT.